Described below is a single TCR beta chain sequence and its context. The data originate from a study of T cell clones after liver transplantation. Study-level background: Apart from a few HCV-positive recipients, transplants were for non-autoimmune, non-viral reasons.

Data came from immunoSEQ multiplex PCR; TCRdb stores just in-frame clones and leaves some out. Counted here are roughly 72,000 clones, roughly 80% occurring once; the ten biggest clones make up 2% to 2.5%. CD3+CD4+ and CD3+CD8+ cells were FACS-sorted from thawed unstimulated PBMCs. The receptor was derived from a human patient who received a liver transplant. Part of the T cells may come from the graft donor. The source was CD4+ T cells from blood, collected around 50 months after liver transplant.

The CDR3 coding sequence is TGCGCCAGCAGCCTCTCGGCTCAGACTGAAGCTTTCTTT. It translates to CASSLSAQTEAFF. This sequence joins TRBV4-3 and TRBJ1-1; D remains ambiguous. The germline CDR1 and CDR2 sequences are LGHNA and YSLEER. The length of the CDR3 is 13 residues. Between the trimmed V and J ends, which lost 4 bases and 5 bases, there was a span of 11 bases.